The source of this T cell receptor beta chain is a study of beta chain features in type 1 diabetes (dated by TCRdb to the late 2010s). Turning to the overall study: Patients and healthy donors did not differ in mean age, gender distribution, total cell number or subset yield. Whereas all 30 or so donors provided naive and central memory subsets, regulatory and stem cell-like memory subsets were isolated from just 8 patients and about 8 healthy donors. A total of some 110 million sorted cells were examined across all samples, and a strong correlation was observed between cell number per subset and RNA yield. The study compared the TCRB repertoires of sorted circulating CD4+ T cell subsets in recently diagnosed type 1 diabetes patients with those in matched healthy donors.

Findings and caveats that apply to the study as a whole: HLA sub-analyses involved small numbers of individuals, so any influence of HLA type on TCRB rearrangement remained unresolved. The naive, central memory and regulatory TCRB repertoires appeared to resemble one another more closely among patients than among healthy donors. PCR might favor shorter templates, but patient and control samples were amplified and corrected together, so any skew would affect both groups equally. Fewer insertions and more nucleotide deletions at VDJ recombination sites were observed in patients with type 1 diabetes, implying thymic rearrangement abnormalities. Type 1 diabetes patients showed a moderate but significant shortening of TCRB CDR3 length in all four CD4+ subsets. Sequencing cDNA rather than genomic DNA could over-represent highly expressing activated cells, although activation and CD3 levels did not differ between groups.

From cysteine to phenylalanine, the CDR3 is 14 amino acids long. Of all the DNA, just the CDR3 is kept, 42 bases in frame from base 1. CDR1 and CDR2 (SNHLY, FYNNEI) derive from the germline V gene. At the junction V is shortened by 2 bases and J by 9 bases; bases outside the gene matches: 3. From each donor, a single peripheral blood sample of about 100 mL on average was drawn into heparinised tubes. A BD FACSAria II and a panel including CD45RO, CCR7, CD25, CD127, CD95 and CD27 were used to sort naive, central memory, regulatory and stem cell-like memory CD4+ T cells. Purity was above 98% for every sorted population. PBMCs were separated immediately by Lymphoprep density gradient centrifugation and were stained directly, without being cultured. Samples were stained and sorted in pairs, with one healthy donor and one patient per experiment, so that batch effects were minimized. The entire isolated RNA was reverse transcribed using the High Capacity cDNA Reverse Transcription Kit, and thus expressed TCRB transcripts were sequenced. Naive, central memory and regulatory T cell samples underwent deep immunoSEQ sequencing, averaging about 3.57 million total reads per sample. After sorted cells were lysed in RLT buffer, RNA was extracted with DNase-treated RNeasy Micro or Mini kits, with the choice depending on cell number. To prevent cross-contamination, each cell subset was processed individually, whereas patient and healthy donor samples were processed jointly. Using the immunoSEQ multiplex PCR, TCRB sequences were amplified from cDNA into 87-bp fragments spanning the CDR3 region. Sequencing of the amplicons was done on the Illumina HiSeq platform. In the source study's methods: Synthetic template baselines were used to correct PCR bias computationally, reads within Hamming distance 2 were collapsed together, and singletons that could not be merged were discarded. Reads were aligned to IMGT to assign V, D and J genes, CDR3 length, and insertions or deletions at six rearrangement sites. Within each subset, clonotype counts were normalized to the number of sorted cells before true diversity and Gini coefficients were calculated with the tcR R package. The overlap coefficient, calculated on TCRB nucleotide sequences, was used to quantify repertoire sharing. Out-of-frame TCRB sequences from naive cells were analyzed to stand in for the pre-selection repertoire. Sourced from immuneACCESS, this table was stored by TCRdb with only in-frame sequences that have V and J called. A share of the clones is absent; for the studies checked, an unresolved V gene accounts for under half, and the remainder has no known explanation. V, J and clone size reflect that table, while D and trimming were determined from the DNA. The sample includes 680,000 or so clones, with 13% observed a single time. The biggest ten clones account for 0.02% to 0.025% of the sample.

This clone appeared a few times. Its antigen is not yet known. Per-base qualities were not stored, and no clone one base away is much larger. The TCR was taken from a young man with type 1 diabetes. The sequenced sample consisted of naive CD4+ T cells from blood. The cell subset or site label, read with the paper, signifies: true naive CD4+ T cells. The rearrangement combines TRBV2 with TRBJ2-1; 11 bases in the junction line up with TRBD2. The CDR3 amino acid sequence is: CASSELAGGTEQFF. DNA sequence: TGTGCCAGCAGTGAACTAGCGGGGGGAACTGAGCAGTTCTTC.